This T cell receptor beta chain came from a study of blood T cell repertoires in COVID-19. Study as a whole: Samples taken during acute and convalescent COVID-19 were collected in the United States, Italy and Spain. From T cells, B-cell-depleted T cells, or PBMCs came the material, which was cDNA or gDNA.

This clone came up a few times. Germline trimming cut 5 bases from V and 2 bases from J; bases unmatched to any gene: 12. The CDR3 sequence is 16 residues long. Germline V gene data show CDR1 as PRHDT and CDR2 as FYEKMQ (reference sequence). Original methodology: Amplification from reference gene primers served as the basis for estimated nucleated cell counts. The method was immunoSEQ multiplex PCR; TCRdb's version includes in-frame clones alone and lacks a portion of them. V, J and clone size derive from that table, while D and trimming were established from the DNA sequence. The sample has around 200,000 clones; approximately 91% are singletons.

This TCR derives from a man in his forties with acute or convalescent COVID-19. Sequenced: peripheral blood. This rearrangement joins TRBV13 to TRBJ2-7, with 7 bases that match TRBD1. CDR3 amino acids: CASSPENLTGTYEQYF. The CDR3, as DNA: TGTGCCAGCAGCCCAGAAAACTTGACAGGGACCTACGAGCAGTACTTC.